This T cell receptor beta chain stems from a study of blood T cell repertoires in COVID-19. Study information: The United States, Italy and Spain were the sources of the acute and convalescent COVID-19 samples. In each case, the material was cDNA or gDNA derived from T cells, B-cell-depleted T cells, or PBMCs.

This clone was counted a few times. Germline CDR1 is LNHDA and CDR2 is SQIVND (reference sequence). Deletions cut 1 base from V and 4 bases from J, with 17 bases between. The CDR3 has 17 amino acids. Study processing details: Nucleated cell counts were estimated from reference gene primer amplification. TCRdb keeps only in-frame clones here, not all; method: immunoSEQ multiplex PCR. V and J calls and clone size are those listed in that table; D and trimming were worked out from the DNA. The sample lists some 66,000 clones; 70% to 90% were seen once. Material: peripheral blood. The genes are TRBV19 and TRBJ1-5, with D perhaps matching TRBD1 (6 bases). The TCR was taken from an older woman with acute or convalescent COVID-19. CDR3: CASSIATTGNRNQPQHF. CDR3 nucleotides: TGTGCCAGTAGTATAGCAACGACAGGAAATCGGAATCAGCCCCAGCATTTT.